These 21 T cell receptor beta chains share one sample of origin, sequenced in a study of CD8+ T cells in alopecia areata (dated by TCRdb to between 2017 and 2018). According to the study, the label for this sample's time point signals: about four weeks on oral tofacitinib. Interpreted using the paper, the treatment or condition label stands for: oral pan-JAK inhibitor, 5-10 mg twice daily. The library was generated by the immunoSEQ multiplex PCR assay. RNA was extracted from all samples and reverse transcribed into cDNA as template for TCR sequencing. In its TCRdb copy, this immuneACCESS table keeps in-frame sequences only and misses some clones. Where compared with another copy, unresolved V genes explain less than half of these, and the others have no known cause. The sample table lists approximately 200,000 clones, about 60% of them with a count of one. Around 3% of the sample is in the top ten clones.

Sequencing was performed on CD4+ T cells sorted from blood, taken at week 4, from a patient treated with tofacitinib. The receptors derive from a human donor with alopecia areata.

The genes are TRBV27 and TRBJ1-5; D possibly corresponds to TRBD1 (6 bases). Trimming cost V 9 bases and J 2 bases, with 8 bases left between them. Germline values: CDR1 MNHEY, CDR2 SMNVEV (reference sequence). The length of the CDR3 is 12 residues. The CDR3 sequence is CASKGGNQPQHF. CDR3 in DNA: TGTGCCAGTAAGGGGGGCAATCAGCCCCAGCATTTT.

This chain connects TRBV29-1 to TRBJ2-5; 12 bases align to TRBD2. Germline values: CDR1 SQVTM, CDR2 ANQGSEA. There are 14 residues in the CDR3. V lost 2 bases to trimming and J lost 8 bases; unmatched junction nucleotides: 6. The CDR3 DNA reads TGCAGCGTTGAACTAGCGGGGGGGGGCGGAACCCAGTACTTC. Translated, it gives CSVELAGGGGTQYF.

The chain links TRBV5-1 to TRBJ2-7; TRBD1 aligns across 7 bases. Unmatched junction bases numbered 5, after V lost 4 bases and J lost 1 base. CDR3 length: 14 amino acids. Per the germline V gene, CDR1 is SGHRS and CDR2 is YFSETQ. CDR3 loop: CASSIDRASYEQYF. CDR3 sequence (DNA): TGCGCCAGCAGCATTGACAGGGCGTCCTACGAGCAGTACTTC.

The V gene is TRBV7-2, the J gene TRBJ2-1; D unresolved. The CDR3 consists of 15 residues. Trimming cost V 2 bases and J 5 bases, with 13 bases left between them. The germline V gene encodes CDR1 SGHTA and CDR2 FQGNSA. CDR3 loop: CASSLQYSYDNEQFF. CDR3 DNA sequence: TGTGCCAGCAGCTTACAATACTCCTATGACAATGAGCAGTTCTTC.

This chain links TRBV28 with TRBJ2-5, with no clear D. This CDR3 is 13 amino acids long. From germline, CDR1 is MDHEN and CDR2 SYDVKM. V lost 6 bases and J lost 5, with 13 bases in between. Here the CDR3 reads CASRSSGLETQYF. The CDR3 nucleotides read TGTGCCAGCAGGTCGTCAGGTCTGGAGACCCAGTACTTC.

The chain joins TRBV29-1 to TRBJ1-2; 11 bases are shared with TRBD1. CDR3 size: 14 residues. Germline lookup yields CDR1 SQVTM and CDR2 ANQGSEA. The V and J ends lost 7 bases and 4 bases, in that order; junction bases with no gene match: 8. DNA of the CDR3: TGCAGCGACGCTCCGGGACAGGGGGTCTATGGCTACACCTTC. It encodes CSDAPGQGVYGYTF.

This clone was observed a single time. V gene TRBV29-1 combines with J gene TRBJ2-2; TRBD2 is a possible D gene (5 bases). This CDR3 comprises 14 residues. V gave up 1 base and J gave up 5 bases, with 11 bases separating them. Germline V gene lookup returns CDR1 SQVTM and CDR2 ANQGSEA. For the CDR3, the DNA is TGCAGCGTTGAAGTGTCAGGAGGTACCGGGGAGCTGTTTTTT. It codes for CSVEVSGGTGELFF.

This sequence joins TRBV5-6 and TRBJ1-1; TRBD1 agrees at 7 bases. Germline V gives CDR1 SGHDT, CDR2 YYEEEE. This CDR3 contains 13 residues. The ends lost 9 bases at V and 10 bases at J; junction bases unmatched: 15. The CDR3 loop reads CATSGTHRGSAFF. In DNA form, the CDR3 reads TGTGCCACCTCAGGGACCCACAGGGGTTCAGCTTTCTTT.

This clone was detected only once. This chain uses TRBV15 with TRBJ2-2; TRBD2 might be the D (6 bases). The CDR3 has 18 amino acids. Germline V gene sequence: CDR1 LNHNV, CDR2 YYDKDF (reference sequence). With 8 bases removed from V and 7 bases from J, the gap between germline ends came to 29 bases. CDR3 DNA: TGTGCCACCGTCGCGGGACTCGCGCAGCGATATGGCGGCGGGGAGCTGTTTTTT. Protein product: CATVAGLAQRYGGGELFF. Supplemented by reference TRBV15 and TRBJ2-2, the full variable domain reads DAMVIQNPRYQVTQFGKPVTLSCSQTLNHNVMYWYQQKSSQAPKLLFHYYDKDFNNEADTPDNFQSRRPNTSFCFLDIRSPGLGDTAMYLCATVAGLAQRYGGGELFFGEGSRLTVL.

This chain connects TRBV28 to TRBJ2-3, with 7 nucleotides matching TRBD1. The germline gives CDR1 MDHEN, CDR2 SYDVKM. With 4 bases clipped from V and 0 bases from J, the junction kept 4 bases outside the gene matches. This CDR3 has 15 residues. The CDR3 reads CASSSPGQSTDTQYF. Here the CDR3 DNA reads TGTGCCAGCAGTTCCCCGGGACAGAGCACAGATACGCAGTATTTT.

The CDR3 region is CASSPGQVGETQYF. Written as DNA, the CDR3 is TGTGCCAGCAGTCCGGGACAGGTTGGAGAGACCCAGTACTTC. The V call is TRBV28, the J call TRBJ2-5; 8 nucleotides align to TRBD1. V shed 5 bases, J shed 4 bases, and the junction held 6 bases outside the gene matches. The CDR3 has 14 amino acids. The germline V gene has CDR1 MDHEN and CDR2 SYDVKM.

V is TRBV7-9 and J is TRBJ1-5; D call uncertain. The germline gives CDR1 SEHNR, CDR2 FQNEAQ (reference sequence). The CDR3 is 14 residues long. V gave up 5 bases and J gave up 0 bases, with 8 bases separating them. CDR3 nucleotides: TGTGCCAGCAGCGAACGGGTTAGCAATCAGCCCCAGCATTTT. Translating it yields CASSERVSNQPQHF.

The gene calls are TRBV2 and TRBJ1-5, with D possibly being TRBD1 (6 bases). V lost 6 bases and J lost 7, with 13 bases in between. Per germline, CDR1 SNHLY and CDR2 FYNNEI. The CDR3 loop spans 13 amino acids. The CDR3 sequence is CASRTQGDQPQHF. The CDR3 region has the DNA TGTGCCAGCAGGACACAGGGTGACCAGCCCCAGCATTTT.

This chain joins TRBV2 and TRBJ2-7; TRBD1 might be the D (5 bases). V dropped 3 bases and J dropped 5 bases, with 11 bases sitting between them. The length of the CDR3 is 13 residues. Germline CDR1 SNHLY, CDR2 FYNNEI. CDR3 bases: TGTGCCAGCAGTGACGTGGGGCTGGACGAGCAGTACTTC. It translates to CASSDVGLDEQYF. Full variable domain (rest looked up from reference TRBV2 and TRBJ2-7): EPEVTQTPSHQVTQMGQEVILRCVPISNHLYFYWYRQILGQKVEFLVSFYNNEISEKSEIFDDQFSVERPDGSNFTLKIRSTKLEDSAMYFCASSDVGLDEQYFGPGTRLTVT.

This clone has more than one count but fewer than ten. The chain couples TRBV11-1 to TRBJ1-4; D possibly corresponds to TRBD1 (6 bases). There are 15 residues in the CDR3. The V and J ends lost 5 bases and 7 bases respectively, with 17 bases between them. Germline V gives CDR1 SGHAT, CDR2 FQDESV (reference sequence). The CDR3 is CASSTGTLVREKLFF. The CDR3 DNA reads TGTGCCAGCAGCACCGGGACATTAGTTCGTGAAAAACTGTTTTTT.

The V call is TRBV28, the J call TRBJ1-2; 9 nucleotides match TRBD1. Germline values: CDR1 MDHEN, CDR2 SYDVKM. J gave up 6 bases and V 4 bases, and 12 bases lay outside the gene matches. This CDR3 spans 16 amino acids. CDR3 region: CASSSLPGQGMDGYTF. The CDR3 DNA follows: TGTGCCAGCAGTTCCCTTCCGGGACAGGGTATGGATGGCTACACCTTC.

The CDR3 bases are TGTGCCAGCAGTGAATATGCTAATGAAAAACTGTTTTTT. Its protein is CASSEYANEKLFF. The chain recombines TRBV25-1 with TRBJ1-4; D gene ambiguous. The V gene lost 0 bases and the J gene lost 3 bases, with 2 bases spanning the gap. Germline V gene sequence: CDR1 MGHDK, CDR2 SYGVNS. CDR3 length equals 13 residues. Full variable domain (missing parts from reference TRBV25-1 and TRBJ1-4): EADIYQTPRYLVIGTGKKITLECSQTMGHDKMYWYQQDPGMELHLIHYSYGVNSTEKGDLSSESTVSRIRTEHFPLTLESARPSHTSQYLCASSEYANEKLFFGSGTQLSVL.

This clone was seen just once. The rearrangement links TRBV9 to TRBJ1-1, with D maybe TRBD1 (5 bases). CDR1 is SGDLS, CDR2 YYNGEE, per germline. The CDR3 sequence is 17 residues long. V lost 3 bases, J lost 5 bases, and 23 bases lay in between. The CDR3 DNA reads TGTGCCAGCAGCGGGGGGAGTACAGCCTCCGTGAGAACTGAAGCTTTCTTT. Translation: CASSGGSTASVRTEAFF.

The chain combines TRBV29-1 with TRBJ1-1, with D uncertain. The ends were cut back, 5 bases at V and 4 bases at J, with 8 bases in the middle. CDR1 and CDR2 (germline): SQVTM, ANQGSEA. The CDR3 has 11 residues. The CDR3 coding sequence is TGCAGCGTTCCCCTGAGCACTGAAGCTTTCTTT. Translation gives CSVPLSTEAFF.

The gene calls are TRBV29-1 and TRBJ1-1; TRBD1 is a possible D gene (5 bases). The CDR3 has 15 amino acids. Trimming left V 2 bases short and J 4 bases short, with 17 bases between. Germline V lookup: CDR1 SQVTM, CDR2 ANQGSEA. CDR3 in amino acids: CSVESLGQGSTEAFF. In DNA, the CDR3 is TGCAGCGTTGAAAGTCTTGGGCAGGGAAGCACTGAAGCTTTCTTT.

This clone was detected only a few times. The chain uses TRBV7-6 and TRBJ1-5, with D possibly being TRBD1 (5 bases). Germline CDR1 reads SGHVS; CDR2 reads FNYEAQ. This CDR3 comprises 14 residues. Trimming left V 1 base short and J 7 bases short, with 11 bases between. Here the CDR3 reads CASSLGGPRQPQHF. The DNA for the CDR3 is TGTGCCAGCAGCTTAGGGGGCCCTAGGCAGCCCCAGCATTTT.